This entry features one T cell receptor beta chain sequence. This record belongs to a study of blood T cell repertoires in COVID-19. Germline CDR1 and CDR2: DFQATT and SNEGSKA (reference sequence). Trimming took 6 bases from V and 7 from J, leaving 8 bases between them. This CDR3 is built from 10 residues. Participant age was roughly 18 to 90 years, and participants resided in roughly 25 US areas. Membership in each cohort depended on participant-reported clinical history. Original processing notes: Amplified reference gene primers provided the basis for estimating nucleated cell counts. Generated by immunoSEQ multiplex PCR, the TCRdb table keeps only in-frame clones and is missing some. The DNA gave D and trimming, while V, J and clone size come from that table. This repertoire shows 300,000 or so clones, roughly 90% found once; its top ten account for approximately 0.93%.

The material sequenced was PBMCs or T cells enriched from blood (not recorded which). This chain links TRBV20-1 with TRBJ2-3, with D uncertain. The receptor's source is a woman in her 30s who had recovered from COVID-19. Here the CDR3 DNA reads TGCAGTGCGGAGCCCCATACGCAGTATTTT. It yields the protein CSAEPHTQYF.